The rows below give T cell receptor beta chains drawn from one sample of a study of cytomegalovirus exposure and HLA in healthy donors. Produced via immunoSEQ multiplex PCR; TCRdb's table is partial and in-frame only. The sample has some 150,000 clones; over 60% are singletons. The sample consisted of PBMCs. These receptors were obtained from a man aged 35-49 years in good health and CMV-seropositive. Both conserved end residues are part of each CDR3. Fields, in order: J gene, clone size, D gene, V gene, CDR3 protein, CDR3 DNA. A D gene is named only where the DNA matches it firmly. A row's size may be missing; if present it is once, few, many or a size class.

>TRBJ1-1|-|-|TRBV27
CASSTPTGNTEAFF
TGTGCCAGCAGTACACCGACAGGGAACACTGAAGCTTTCTTT
>TRBJ2-1|-|-|TRBV4-1
CASSQEALAGNEQFF
TGCGCCAGCAGCCAAGAGGCGCTAGCTGGGAATGAGCAGTTCTTC
>TRBJ2-2|-|TRBD2|TRBV4-3
CASSPSGGRTGELFF
TGCGCCAGCAGCCCCTCGGGAGGACGGACCGGGGAGCTGTTTTTT
>TRBJ1-5|-|TRBD1|TRBV5-1
CASSWTTGKDQPQHF
TGCGCCAGCAGCTGGACGACAGGGAAGGATCAGCCCCAGCATTTT
>TRBJ2-1|-|TRBD2|TRBV19
CASKKGSGSTSYNEQFF
TGTGCCAGTAAGAAGGGTAGCGGGAGTACGTCCTACAATGAGCAGTTCTTC
>TRBJ2-7|-|TRBD1|TRBV4-1
CASSHGTGTEDYEQYF
TGCGCCAGCAGCCACGGAACCGGGACAGAAGACTACGAGCAGTACTTC
>TRBJ1-2|-|-|TRBV28
CASSLQDYGYTF
TGTGCCAGCAGTTTGCAGGACTATGGCTACACCTTC
>TRBJ1-1|-|-|TRBV9
CASSVEGRTEAFF
TGTGCCAGCAGCGTAGAGGGGCGGACTGAAGCTTTCTTT
>TRBJ1-1|once|-|TRBV18
CASSPPQGSGTEAFF
TGTGCCAGCTCACCACCGCAGGGGTCGGGCACTGAAGCTTTCTTT
>TRBJ2-3|few|-|TRBV30
CAWRRYTDTQYF
TGTGCCTGGAGGCGATACACAGATACGCAGTATTTT
>TRBJ1-5|-|-|TRBV27
CASREQGSSNQPQHF
TGTGCCAGCAGGGAACAGGGAAGCAGCAATCAGCCCCAGCATTTT
>TRBJ2-7|once|TRBD1|TRBV6-5
CASLRDRGSYEQYF
TGTGCCAGCCTTAGGGACAGGGGTTCCTACGAGCAGTACTTC
>TRBJ2-7|-|TRBD2|TRBV7-2
CASSSLAGERSEQYF
TGTGCCAGCAGCTCGCTAGCGGGAGAACGGAGTGAGCAGTACTTC
>TRBJ2-3|-|TRBD2|TRBV7-6
CASSLANSGITDTQYF
TGTGCCAGCAGCTTAGCGAATAGCGGGATTACAGATACGCAGTATTTT
>TRBJ1-1|-|-|TRBV30
CAWSRVLRTEAFF
TGTGCCTGGAGCCGGGTTCTTCGGACTGAAGCTTTCTTT
>TRBJ2-2|-|TRBD1|TRBV28
CASSPPRTGSFEAGELFF
TGTGCCAGCAGTCCGCCCCGGACAGGGTCCTTTGAGGCCGGGGAGCTGTTTTTT
>TRBJ2-5|-|TRBD1|TRBV2
CASSLARDRQETQYF
TGTGCCAGCAGCTTAGCCCGGGACAGACAAGAGACCCAGTACTTC
>TRBJ2-7|-|TRBD2|TRBV28
CASSLWGTSGSGEQYF
TGTGCCAGCAGTTTATGGGGGACTAGCGGGAGTGGCGAGCAGTACTTC
>TRBJ2-6|-|-|TRBV29-1
CSVEVGGANVLTF
TGCAGCGTTGAAGTCGGTGGGGCCAACGTCCTGACTTTC
>TRBJ2-3|-|TRBD2|TRBV27
CASSHGLAGVISTDTQYF
TGTGCCAGCAGTCACGGACTAGCGGGAGTAATTAGCACAGATACGCAGTATTTT
>TRBJ1-1|once|-|TRBV5-1
CASSLQDDTEAFF
TGCGCCAGCAGCTTGCAGGATGACACTGAAGCTTTCTTT
>TRBJ2-3|-|TRBD1|TRBV27
CATWDRAYTDTQYF
TGTGCCACCTGGGACAGGGCTTACACAGATACGCAGTATTTT
>TRBJ2-7|-|-|TRBV6-1
CASSAHYEQYF
TGTGCCAGCAGTGCCCACTACGAGCAGTACTTC
>TRBJ2-1|few|TRBD1|TRBV5-1
CASSIRDRGGSEQFF
TGCGCCAGCAGCATCCGGGACAGGGGAGGGAGTGAGCAGTTCTTC
>TRBJ2-7|few|-|TRBV21-1
CASSKGQGTSYEQYF
TGTGCCAGCAGCAAAGGACAGGGAACTTCCTACGAGCAGTACTTC
>TRBJ2-7|-|TRBD2|TRBV15
CATSPGGGSYEQYF
TGTGCCACCAGTCCGGGAGGAGGTTCCTACGAGCAGTACTTC
>TRBJ1-1|-|TRBD1|TRBV25-1
CASSWDSTEAFF
TGTGCCAGCAGCTGGGACAGTACTGAAGCTTTCTTT
>TRBJ1-5|-|-|TRBV6-5
CASRSYNQPQHF
TGTGCCAGCAGGAGTTACAATCAGCCCCAGCATTTT
>TRBJ2-3|-|TRBD2|TRBV7-7
CASSPSSGIVTQYF
TGTGCCAGCAGCCCCTCTAGCGGGATTGTTACGCAGTATTTT
>TRBJ2-7|-|TRBD1|TRBV30
CAVNRGPYEQYF
TGTGCCGTAAACAGGGGACCCTACGAGCAGTACTTC
>TRBJ1-3|-|-|TRBV29-1
CSVEEGSSSGNTIYF
TGCAGCGTTGAAGAAGGTAGCAGCTCTGGAAACACCATATATTTT
>TRBJ2-4|-|-|TRBV6-5
CASTVAKNIQYF
TGTGCCAGCACAGTAGCCAAAAACATTCAGTACTTC
>TRBJ2-6|-|TRBD1|TRBV9
CASSSTGTVTSGANVLTF
TGTGCCAGCAGCTCCACAGGGACAGTCACCTCTGGGGCCAACGTCCTGACTTTC
>TRBJ2-4|-|-|TRBV15
CATSRDVSTKRVQYF
TGTGCCACCAGCAGAGACGTGAGCACGAAGAGGGTTCAGTACTTC
>TRBJ2-2|-|TRBD2|TRBV19
CASSIGLAGDRKTGELFF
TGTGCCAGTAGTATTGGCCTAGCGGGAGACAGGAAGACCGGGGAGCTGTTTTTT
>TRBJ1-4|-|TRBD1|TRBV19
CASSNRGTTNEKLFF
TGTGCCAGTAGTAACAGGGGGACAACTAATGAAAAACTGTTTTTT
>TRBJ1-6|-|-|TRBV27
CASKLSNSPLHF
TGTGCCAGCAAGCTGTCGAATTCACCCCTCCACTTT